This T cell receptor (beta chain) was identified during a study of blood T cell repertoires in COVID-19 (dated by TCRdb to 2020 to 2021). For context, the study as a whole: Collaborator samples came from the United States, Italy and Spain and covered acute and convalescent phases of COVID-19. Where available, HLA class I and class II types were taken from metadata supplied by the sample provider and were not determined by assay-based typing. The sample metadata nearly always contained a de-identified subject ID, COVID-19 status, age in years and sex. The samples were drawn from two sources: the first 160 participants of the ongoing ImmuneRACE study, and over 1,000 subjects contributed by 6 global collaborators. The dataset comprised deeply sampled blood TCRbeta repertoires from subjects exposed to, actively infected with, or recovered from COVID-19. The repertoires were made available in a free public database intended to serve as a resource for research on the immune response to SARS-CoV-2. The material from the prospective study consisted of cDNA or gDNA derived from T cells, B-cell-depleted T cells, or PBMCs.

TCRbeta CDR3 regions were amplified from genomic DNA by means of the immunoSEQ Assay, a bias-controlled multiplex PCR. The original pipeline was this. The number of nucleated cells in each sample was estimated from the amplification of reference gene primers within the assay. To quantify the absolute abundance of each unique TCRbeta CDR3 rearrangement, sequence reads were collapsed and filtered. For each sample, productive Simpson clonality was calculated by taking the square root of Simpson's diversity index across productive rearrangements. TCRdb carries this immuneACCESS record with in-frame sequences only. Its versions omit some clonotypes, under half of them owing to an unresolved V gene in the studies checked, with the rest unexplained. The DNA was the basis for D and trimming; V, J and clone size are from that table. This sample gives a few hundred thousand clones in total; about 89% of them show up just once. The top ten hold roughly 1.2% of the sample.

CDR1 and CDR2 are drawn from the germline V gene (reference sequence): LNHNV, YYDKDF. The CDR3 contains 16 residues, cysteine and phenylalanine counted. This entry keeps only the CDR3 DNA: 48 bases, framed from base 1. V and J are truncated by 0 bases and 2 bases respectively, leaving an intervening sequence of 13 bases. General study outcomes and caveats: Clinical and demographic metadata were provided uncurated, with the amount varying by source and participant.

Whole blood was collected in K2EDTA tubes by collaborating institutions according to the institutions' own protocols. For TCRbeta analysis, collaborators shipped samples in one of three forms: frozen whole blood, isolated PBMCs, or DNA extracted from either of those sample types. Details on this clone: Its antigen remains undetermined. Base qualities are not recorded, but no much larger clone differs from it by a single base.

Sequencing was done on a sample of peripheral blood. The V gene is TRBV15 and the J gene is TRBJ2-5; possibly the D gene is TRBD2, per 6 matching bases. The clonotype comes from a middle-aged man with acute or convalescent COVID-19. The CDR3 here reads CATSRDVRGLQETQYF. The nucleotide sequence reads TGTGCCACCAGCAGAGACGTTCGGGGGTTACAAGAGACCCAGTACTTC. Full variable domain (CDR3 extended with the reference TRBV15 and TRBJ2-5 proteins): DAMVIQNPRYQVTQFGKPVTLSCSQTLNHNVMYWYQQKSSQAPKLLFHYYDKDFNNEADTPDNFQSRRPNTSFCFLDIRSPGLGDTAMYLCATSRDVRGLQETQYFGPGTRLLVL.